This T cell receptor beta chain originates from a study of blood T cell repertoires in COVID-19. J lost 4 bases, V lost 3 bases, and 7 bases had no gene match. Germline V gene data show CDR1 as SGHRS and CDR2 as YFSETQ. The CDR3 loop spans 15 amino acids. Worth noting for this clone: The same CDR3 also results from other DNA sequences found in this sample.

Original analysis: Estimated nucleated cell counts came from reference gene primer amplification. Sequencing was performed with immunoSEQ multiplex PCR; in TCRdb, only in-frame clones are kept and a portion is missing. That table is the source of V, J and clone size, and D and trimming were worked out from the DNA. The sample yields about 270,000 clones, more than 80% seen once. Cohort 3 recovery required two negative PCRs, clearance, or symptom resolution. The chain carries TRBV5-1 and TRBJ2-7; 10 positions match TRBD1. This sequence was found in a woman younger than 35 who had recovered from COVID-19. The sequencing sample was made of PBMCs or T cells enriched from blood (not recorded which). The CDR3 DNA sequence: TGCGCCAGCAGCTCCCGGGACAGGGGAATTTACGAGCAGTACTTC. Residues: CASSSRDRGIYEQYF. The full variable domain, its missing parts supplied by reference TRBV5-1 and TRBJ2-7, is KAGVTQTPRYLIKTRGQQVTLSCSPISGHRSVSWYQQTPGQGLQFLFEYFSETQRNKGNFPGRFSGRQFSNSRSEMNVSTLELGDSALYLCASSSRDRGIYEQYFGPGTRLTVT.